This TCR beta chain was obtained from a study of T-cell memory formation after mild COVID-19. Whole-study results and caveats: Shrinking CD4+ clones resided mostly in CM and EM, and CD8+ ones in EMRA. Contracting clones from day 15 to 85 showed balanced CD4/CD8; later expanders favored CD4+. Confirmation of SARS-CoV-2 specificity was lacking for second-wave clones peaking day 37.

5'RACE with constant-segment primers built TCRalpha and TCRbeta cDNA libraries with UMIs. Each CDR3 protein is one row after TCRdb ran MiXCR on the 5' RACE reads. This repertoire shows fewer than 300,000 distinct CDR3 sequences, 16% found once; its top ten account for more than 20%. The table lists this clonotype with many counts. The antigen remains unidentified. This CDR3 is built from 13 residues. Looked up from germline, CDR1 is LGHNA and CDR2 is YSLEER. Trimming took 4 bases from V and 0 from J, leaving 7 bases between them. The sequence came from a man between 18 and 29 years old who had mild COVID-19 (a few samples of this study predate the infection). Cell type and time point are not known. The sequenced sample was PBMCs or a T cell subset sorted from them (not recorded which). The chain joins TRBV4-3 to TRBJ2-7; possible D gene TRBD2, 5 bases. CDR3 nucleotides: TGCGCCAGCAGCCGGGGAGACTCCTACGAGCAGTACTTC. Translated, it gives CASSRGDSYEQYF.